This record looks at one T cell receptor (beta chain) sequence and its context. Its target is not known. Germline V gene data show CDR1 as SGHRS and CDR2 as YFSETQ. The CDR3 runs to 17 residues. 5' RACE that incorporated UMI labels was used to prepare the TRB cDNA libraries. After re-calling the 5' RACE reads, TCRdb lists one entry per CDR3 protein, DNA absent. With around 150,000 distinct CDR3 sequences in the sample, the ten largest clones hold 0.41%. The sample is drawn from a study of CXCR3-negative and CXCR3-positive naive CD8 T cells. Findings and limits, study-wide: TRB CDR3 hydrophobicity was greater in CXCR3-positive naive cells than in CXCR3-negative naive cells. For memory CD8+ cells diversity was much lower, but both naive subsets had comparably high diversity. The naive subsets expressed comparable surface CD5, and the authors inferred TCR strength from TRB CDR3 properties. For naive cells, CXCR3-negative and CXCR3-positive subsets had similar TRBV-TRBJ usage; for memory cells, usage differed.

Material: naive CXCR3+ CD8+ T cells from blood. Stated subset: CD45RO-CCR7+CD27+CD95- naive CD8+ T cells expressing CXCR3 (TNR3+). This rearrangement joins TRBV5-1 to TRBJ2-1. This sequence was found in a human donor in good health. Some clones in this sample may be carry-over from other donors' samples. CDR3 in amino acids: CASSLGVTSSSYNEQFF.